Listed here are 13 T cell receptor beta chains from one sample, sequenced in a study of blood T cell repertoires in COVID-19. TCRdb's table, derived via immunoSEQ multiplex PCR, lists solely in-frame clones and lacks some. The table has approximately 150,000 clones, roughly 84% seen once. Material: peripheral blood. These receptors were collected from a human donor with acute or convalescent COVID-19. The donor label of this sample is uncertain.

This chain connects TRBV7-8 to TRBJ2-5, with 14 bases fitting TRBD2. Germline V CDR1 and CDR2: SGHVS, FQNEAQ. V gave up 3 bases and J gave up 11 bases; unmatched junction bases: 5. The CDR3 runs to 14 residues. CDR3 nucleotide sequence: TGTGCCAGCAGCTTTGTGGGACTAGCGGGAGAGCAGTACTTC. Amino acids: CASSFVGLAGEQYF.

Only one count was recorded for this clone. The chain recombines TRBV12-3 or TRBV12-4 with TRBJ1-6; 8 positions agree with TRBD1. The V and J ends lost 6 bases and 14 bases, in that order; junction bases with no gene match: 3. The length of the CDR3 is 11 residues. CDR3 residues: CASSSDRALHF. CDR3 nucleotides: TGTGCCAGCAGCTCGGACAGGGCCCTCCACTTT.

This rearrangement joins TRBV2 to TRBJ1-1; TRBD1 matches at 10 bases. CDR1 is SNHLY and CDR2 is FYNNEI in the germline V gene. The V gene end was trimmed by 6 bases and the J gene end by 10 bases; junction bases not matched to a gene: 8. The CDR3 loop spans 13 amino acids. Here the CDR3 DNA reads TGTGCCAGCAGCCGGGACAGGGGCCCACGAGCTTTCTTT. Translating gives CASSRDRGPRAFF.

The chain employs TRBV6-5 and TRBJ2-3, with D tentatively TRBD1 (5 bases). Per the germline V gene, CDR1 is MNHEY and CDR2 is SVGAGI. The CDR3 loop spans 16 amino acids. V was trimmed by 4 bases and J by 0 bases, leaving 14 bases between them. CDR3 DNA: TGTGCCAGCAGTTTAAGGTCGGCAGGGAGCACAGATACGCAGTATTTT. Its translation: CASSLRSAGSTDTQYF.

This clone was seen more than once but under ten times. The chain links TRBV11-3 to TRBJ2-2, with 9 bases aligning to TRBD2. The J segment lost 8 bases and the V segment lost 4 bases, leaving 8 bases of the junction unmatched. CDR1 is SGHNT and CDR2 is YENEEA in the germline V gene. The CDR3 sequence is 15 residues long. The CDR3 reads CASSSRSGRRGELFF. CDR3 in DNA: TGTGCCAGCAGCTCCAGGAGCGGGAGGCGGGGGGAGCTGTTTTTT.

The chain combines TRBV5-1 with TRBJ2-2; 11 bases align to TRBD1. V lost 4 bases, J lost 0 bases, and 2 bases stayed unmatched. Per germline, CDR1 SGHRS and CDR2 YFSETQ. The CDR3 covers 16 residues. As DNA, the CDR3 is TGCGCCAGCAGCCGGGGACAGGGGGCGAACACCGGGGAGCTGTTTTTT. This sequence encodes CASSRGQGANTGELFF.

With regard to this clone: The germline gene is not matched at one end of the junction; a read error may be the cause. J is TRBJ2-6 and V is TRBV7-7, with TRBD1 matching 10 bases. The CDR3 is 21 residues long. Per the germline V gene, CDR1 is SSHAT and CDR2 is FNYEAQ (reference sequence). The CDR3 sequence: CASSLFLVGTGVLSGANVLTF. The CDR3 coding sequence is TGTGCTAGCAGCCTATTTCTTGTCGGGACAGGGGTTCTCTCTGGGGCCAACGTCCTGACTTTC.

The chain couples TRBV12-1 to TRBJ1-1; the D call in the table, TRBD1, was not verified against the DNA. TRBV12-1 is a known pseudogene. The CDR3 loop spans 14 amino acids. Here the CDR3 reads CASSFGQINTEAFF. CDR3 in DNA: TGTGCCAGCAGCTTTGGGCAGATTAACACTGAAGCTTTCTTT.

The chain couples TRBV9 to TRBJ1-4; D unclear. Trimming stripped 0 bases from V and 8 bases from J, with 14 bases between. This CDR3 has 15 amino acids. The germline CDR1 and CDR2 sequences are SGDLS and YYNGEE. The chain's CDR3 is CASSVGGSTGEKLFF. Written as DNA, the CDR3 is TGTGCCAGCAGCGTAGGCGGTTCCACGGGGGAAAAACTGTTTTTT. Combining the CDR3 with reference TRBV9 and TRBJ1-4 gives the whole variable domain DSGVTQTPKHLITATGQRVTLRCSPRSGDLSVYWYQQSLDQGLQFLIQYYNGEERAKGNILERFSAQQFPDLHSELNLSSLELGDSALYFCASSVGGSTGEKLFFGSGTQLSVL.

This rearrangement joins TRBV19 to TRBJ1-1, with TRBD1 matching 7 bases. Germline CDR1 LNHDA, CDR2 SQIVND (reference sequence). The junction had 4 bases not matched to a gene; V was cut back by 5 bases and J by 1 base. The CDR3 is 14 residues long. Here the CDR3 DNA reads TGTGCCAGTAGTCCCGCAGGGGGGAACACTGAAGCTTTCTTT. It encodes CASSPAGGNTEAFF.

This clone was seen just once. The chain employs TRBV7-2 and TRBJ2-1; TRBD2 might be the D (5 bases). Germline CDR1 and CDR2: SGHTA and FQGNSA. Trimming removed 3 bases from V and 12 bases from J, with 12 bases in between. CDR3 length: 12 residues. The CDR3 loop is CASSFIAAGQFF. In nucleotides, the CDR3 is TGTGCCAGCAGCTTTATTGCTGCGGGGCAGTTCTTC.

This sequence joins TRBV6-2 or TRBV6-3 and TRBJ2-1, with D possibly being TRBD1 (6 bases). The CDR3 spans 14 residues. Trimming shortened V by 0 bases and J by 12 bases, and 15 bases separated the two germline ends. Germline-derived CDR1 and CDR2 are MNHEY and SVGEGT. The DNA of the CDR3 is TGTGCCAGCAGTTACTCTACAGCGTTAGGGGGGCAGTTCTTC. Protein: CASSYSTALGGQFF.

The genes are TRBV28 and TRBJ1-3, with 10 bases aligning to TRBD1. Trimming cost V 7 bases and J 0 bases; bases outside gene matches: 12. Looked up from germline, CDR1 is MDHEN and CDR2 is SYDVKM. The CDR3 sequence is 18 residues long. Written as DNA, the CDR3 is TGTGCCAGCAACCCGGGACAGGGGCTTCCCTACTCTGGAAACACCATATATTTT. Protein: CASNPGQGLPYSGNTIYF.